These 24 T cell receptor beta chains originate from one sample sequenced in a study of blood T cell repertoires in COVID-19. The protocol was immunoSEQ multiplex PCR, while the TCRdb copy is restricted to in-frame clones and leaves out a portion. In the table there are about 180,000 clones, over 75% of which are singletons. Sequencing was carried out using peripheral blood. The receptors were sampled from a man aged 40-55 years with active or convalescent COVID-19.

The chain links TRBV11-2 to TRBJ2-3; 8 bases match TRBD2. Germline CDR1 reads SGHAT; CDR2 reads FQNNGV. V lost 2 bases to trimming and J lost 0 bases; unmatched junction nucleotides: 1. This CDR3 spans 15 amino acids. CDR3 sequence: CASSLTGGSTDTQYF. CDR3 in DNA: TGTGCCAGCAGCTTAACGGGGGGGAGCACAGATACGCAGTATTTT.

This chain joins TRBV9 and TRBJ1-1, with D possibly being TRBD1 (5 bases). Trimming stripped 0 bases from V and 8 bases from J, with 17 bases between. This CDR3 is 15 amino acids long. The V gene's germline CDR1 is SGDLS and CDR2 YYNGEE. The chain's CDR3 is CASSVGLDGRTEAFF. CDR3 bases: TGTGCCAGCAGCGTAGGACTAGACGGACGGACAGAAGCTTTCTTT.

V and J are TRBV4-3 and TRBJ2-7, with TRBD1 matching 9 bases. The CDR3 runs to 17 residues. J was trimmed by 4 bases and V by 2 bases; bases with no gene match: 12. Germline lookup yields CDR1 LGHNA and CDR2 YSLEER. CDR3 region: CASSQRAGTGRRYEQYF. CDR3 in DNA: TGCGCCAGCAGCCAACGGGCCGGGACAGGGAGACGGTACGAGCAGTACTTC.

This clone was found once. CDR3 in amino acids: CASSLGVPGSNTEAFF. CDR3 nucleotide sequence: TGCGCCAGCAGCTTGGGGGTCCCAGGTAGTAACACTGAAGCTTTCTTT. This rearrangement joins TRBV5-1 to TRBJ1-1; D is unresolved. The CDR3 is 16 amino acids. Between the trimmed V and J ends, which lost 0 bases and 2 bases, there was a span of 14 bases. Germline CDR1 is SGHRS and CDR2 is YFSETQ.

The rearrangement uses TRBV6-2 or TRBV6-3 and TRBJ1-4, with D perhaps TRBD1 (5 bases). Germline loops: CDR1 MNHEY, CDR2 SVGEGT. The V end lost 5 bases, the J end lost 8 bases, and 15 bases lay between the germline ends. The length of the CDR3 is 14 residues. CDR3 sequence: CASSPGDLKEKLFF. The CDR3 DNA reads TGTGCCAGCAGTCCGGGGGATTTAAAAGAAAAACTGTTTTTT.

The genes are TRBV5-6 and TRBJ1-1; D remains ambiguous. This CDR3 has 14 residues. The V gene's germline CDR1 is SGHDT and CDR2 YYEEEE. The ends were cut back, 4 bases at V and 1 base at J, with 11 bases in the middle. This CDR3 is CASSPRGRNTEAFF. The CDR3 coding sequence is TGTGCCAGCAGCCCCAGAGGCCGGAACACTGAAGCTTTCTTT.

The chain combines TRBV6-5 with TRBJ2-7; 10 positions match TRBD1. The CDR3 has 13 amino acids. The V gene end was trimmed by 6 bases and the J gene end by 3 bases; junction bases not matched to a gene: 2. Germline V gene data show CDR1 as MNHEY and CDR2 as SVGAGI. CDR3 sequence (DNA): TGTGCCAGCAGCCGGGACAGGGGCTACGAGCAGTACTTC. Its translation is CASSRDRGYEQYF.

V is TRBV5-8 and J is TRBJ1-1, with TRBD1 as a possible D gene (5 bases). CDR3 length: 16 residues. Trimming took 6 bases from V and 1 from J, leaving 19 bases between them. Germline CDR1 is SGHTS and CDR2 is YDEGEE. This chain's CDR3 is CASTRAWVQGNTEAFF. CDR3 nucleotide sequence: TGTGCCAGCACCCGGGCATGGGTCCAGGGGAACACTGAAGCTTTCTTT.

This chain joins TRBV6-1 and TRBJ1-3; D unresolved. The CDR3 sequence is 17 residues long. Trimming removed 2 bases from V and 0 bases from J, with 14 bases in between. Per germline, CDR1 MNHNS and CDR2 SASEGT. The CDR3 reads CASSERYSLLSGNTIYF. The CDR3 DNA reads TGTGCCAGCAGTGAACGTTACAGCCTCCTCTCTGGAAACACCATATATTTT.

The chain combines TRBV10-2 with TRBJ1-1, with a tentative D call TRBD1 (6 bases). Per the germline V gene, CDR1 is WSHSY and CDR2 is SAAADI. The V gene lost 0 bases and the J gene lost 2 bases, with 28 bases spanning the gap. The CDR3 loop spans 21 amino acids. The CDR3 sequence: CASSESTGRGFSTEENTEAFF. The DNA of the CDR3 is TGCGCCAGCAGTGAGTCGACGGGCAGGGGTTTCTCCACCGAAGAAAACACTGAAGCTTTCTTT.

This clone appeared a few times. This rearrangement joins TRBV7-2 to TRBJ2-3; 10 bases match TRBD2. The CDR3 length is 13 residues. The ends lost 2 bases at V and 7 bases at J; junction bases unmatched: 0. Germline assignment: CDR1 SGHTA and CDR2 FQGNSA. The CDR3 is CASSLTSGNTQYF. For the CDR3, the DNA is TGTGCCAGCAGCTTAACTAGCGGGAATACGCAGTATTTT.

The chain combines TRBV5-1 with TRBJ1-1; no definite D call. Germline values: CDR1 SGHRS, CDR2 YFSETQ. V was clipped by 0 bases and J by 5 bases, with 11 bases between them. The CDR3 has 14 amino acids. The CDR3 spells CASSLVFADTEAFF. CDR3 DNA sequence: TGCGCCAGCAGCTTGGTATTTGCGGATACTGAAGCTTTCTTT.

CDR3 sequence reads: CASSPPYGSGNTIYF. As DNA, the CDR3 is TGTGCCAGCAGCCCCCCTTACGGCTCTGGAAACACCATATATTTT. The chain links TRBV2 to TRBJ1-3; no reliable D call. Trimming pared 6 bases from V and 0 bases from J, leaving 12 bases between. The CDR3 contains 15 residues. The germline gives CDR1 SNHLY, CDR2 FYNNEI.

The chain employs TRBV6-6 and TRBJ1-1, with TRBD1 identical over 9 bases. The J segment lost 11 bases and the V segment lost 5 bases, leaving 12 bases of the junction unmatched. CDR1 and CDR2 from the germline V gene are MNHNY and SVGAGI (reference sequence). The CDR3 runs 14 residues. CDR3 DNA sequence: TGTGCCAGCAGTCCTACAACAACAGGGGGCGACGCTTTCTTT. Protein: CASSPTTTGGDAFF.

The CDR3 is CATTRGDSYNSPLHF. Here the CDR3 DNA reads TGCGCCACCACCAGGGGGGACAGCTATAATTCACCCCTCCACTTT. The chain is built from TRBV5-1 and TRBJ1-6, with 7 nucleotides matching TRBD1. V dropped 9 bases and J dropped 3; count of bases not matched to a gene: 9. This CDR3 is built from 15 residues. CDR1 is SGHRS and CDR2 is YFSETQ in the germline V gene.

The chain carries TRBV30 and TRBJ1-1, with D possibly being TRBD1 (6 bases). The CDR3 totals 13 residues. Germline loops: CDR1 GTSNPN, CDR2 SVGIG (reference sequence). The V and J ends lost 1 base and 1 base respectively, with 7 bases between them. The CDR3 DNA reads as TGTGCCTGGAGTGCACAGGGGAACACTGAAGCTTTCTTT. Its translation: CAWSAQGNTEAFF.

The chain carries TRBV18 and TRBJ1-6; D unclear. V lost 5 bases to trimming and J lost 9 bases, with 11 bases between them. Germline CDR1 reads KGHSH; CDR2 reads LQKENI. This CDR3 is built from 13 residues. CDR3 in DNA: TGTGCCAGCTCAGATACCGCGGGTTCACCCCTCCACTTT. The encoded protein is CASSDTAGSPLHF.

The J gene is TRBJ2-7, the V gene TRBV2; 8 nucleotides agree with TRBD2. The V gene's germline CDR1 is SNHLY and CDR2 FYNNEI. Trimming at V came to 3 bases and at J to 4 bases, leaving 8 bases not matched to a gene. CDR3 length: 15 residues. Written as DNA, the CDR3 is TGTGCCAGCAGTGACGGGGGGGCGCGAGTATACGAGCAGTACTTC. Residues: CASSDGGARVYEQYF.

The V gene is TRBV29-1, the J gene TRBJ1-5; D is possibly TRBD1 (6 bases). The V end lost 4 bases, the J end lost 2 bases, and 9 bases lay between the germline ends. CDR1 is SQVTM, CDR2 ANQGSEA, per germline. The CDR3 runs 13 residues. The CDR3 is CSVAAGGNQPQHF. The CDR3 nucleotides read TGCAGCGTTGCGGCAGGGGGCAATCAGCCCCAGCATTTT.

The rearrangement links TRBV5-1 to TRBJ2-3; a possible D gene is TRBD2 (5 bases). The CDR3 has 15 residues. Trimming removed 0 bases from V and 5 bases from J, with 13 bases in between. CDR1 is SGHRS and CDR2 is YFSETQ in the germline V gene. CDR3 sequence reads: CASSLATSGRDTQYF. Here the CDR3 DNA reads TGCGCCAGCAGCTTGGCCACGTCGGGGAGAGATACGCAGTATTTT. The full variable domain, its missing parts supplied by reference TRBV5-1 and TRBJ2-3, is KAGVTQTPRYLIKTRGQQVTLSCSPISGHRSVSWYQQTPGQGLQFLFEYFSETQRNKGNFPGRFSGRQFSNSRSEMNVSTLELGDSALYLCASSLATSGRDTQYFGPGTRLTVL.

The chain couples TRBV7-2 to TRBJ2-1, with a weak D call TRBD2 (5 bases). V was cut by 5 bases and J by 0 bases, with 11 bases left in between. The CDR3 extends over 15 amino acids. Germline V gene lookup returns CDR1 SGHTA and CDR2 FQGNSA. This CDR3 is CASSASGSSYNEQFF. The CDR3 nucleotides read TGTGCCAGCAGCGCGAGCGGAAGCTCCTACAATGAGCAGTTCTTC.

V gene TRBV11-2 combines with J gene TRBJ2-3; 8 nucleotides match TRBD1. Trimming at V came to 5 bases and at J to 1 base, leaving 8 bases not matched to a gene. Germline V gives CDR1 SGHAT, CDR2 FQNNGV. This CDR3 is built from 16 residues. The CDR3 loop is CASSLGTGIRTDTQYF. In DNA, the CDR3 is TGTGCCAGCAGCCTTGGGACAGGTATTCGCACAGATACGCAGTATTTT.

The DNA for the CDR3 is TGTGCCAGCAGTGCAAGGACTGGCCCCGACAATGAGCAGTTCTTC. Translation gives CASSARTGPDNEQFF. The rearrangement joins TRBV2 to TRBJ2-1; D might be TRBD2 (5 bases). V lost 4 bases to trimming and J lost 5 bases, with 15 bases between them. Germline V gene lookup returns CDR1 SNHLY and CDR2 FYNNEI. The CDR3 has 15 residues. Full variable domain (outside the CDR3, taken from reference TRBV2 and TRBJ2-1): EPEVTQTPSHQVTQMGQEVILRCVPISNHLYFYWYRQILGQKVEFLVSFYNNEISEKSEIFDDQFSVERPDGSNFTLKIRSTKLEDSAMYFCASSARTGPDNEQFFGPGTRLTVL.

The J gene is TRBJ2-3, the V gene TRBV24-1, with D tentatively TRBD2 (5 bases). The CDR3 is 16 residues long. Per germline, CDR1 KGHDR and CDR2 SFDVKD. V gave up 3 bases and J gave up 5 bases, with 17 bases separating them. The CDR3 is CATSDPRRSGEDTQYF. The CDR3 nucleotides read TGTGCCACCAGTGATCCGCGGAGGTCAGGTGAAGATACGCAGTATTTT.